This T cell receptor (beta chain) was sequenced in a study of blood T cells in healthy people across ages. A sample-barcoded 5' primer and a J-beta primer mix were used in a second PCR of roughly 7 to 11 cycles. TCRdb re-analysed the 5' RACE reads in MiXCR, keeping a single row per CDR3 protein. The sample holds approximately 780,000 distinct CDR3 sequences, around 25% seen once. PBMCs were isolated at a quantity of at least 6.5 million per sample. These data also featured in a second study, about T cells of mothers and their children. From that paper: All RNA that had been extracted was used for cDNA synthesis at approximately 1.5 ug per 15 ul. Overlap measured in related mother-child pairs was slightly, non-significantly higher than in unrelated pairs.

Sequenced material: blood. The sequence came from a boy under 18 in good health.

The CDR3 sequence: CASSLETSVETQYF. The CDR3 coding sequence is TGTGCCAGCAGTTTAGAGACTAGCGTTGAGACCCAGTACTTC. The chain carries TRBV12-3 or TRBV12-4 and TRBJ2-5; 8 nucleotides line up with TRBD2. The length of the CDR3 is 14 residues. V dropped 1 base and J dropped 5; count of bases not matched to a gene: 3.